This TCR beta chain was captured by sequencing in a study of T cells in Graves' hyperthyroidism and ophthalmopathy. Germline loops: CDR1 MNHEY, CDR2 SMNVEV (reference sequence). The CDR3 sequence is 17 residues long. Patients having uncontrolled infection, another autoimmune disease, pregnancy or lactation were not included. This clonotype was recorded at least ten times. Its matching antigen is unknown. The junction departs from germline at one end; a sequencing error may be responsible. Study-wide findings and caveats: Ophthalmopathy was identified by the model a median approximately six months ahead of onset. Most thyroid clonotypes with frequency above 0.001 were detected in blood.

What was amplified from RNA transcripts were TCR beta CDR3 regions. In the first-round RT-PCR of the TCR CDR3, the HTBI primer set was used. One entry per CDR3 protein, called by TCRdb with MiXCR from the multiplex PCR reads. The table lists about 520,000 distinct CDR3 sequences, 24% of them singletons. The clonotype comes from a woman in her twenties or thirties with Graves' ophthalmopathy. The chain is built from TRBV27 and TRBJ1-1, with 10 bases lining up with TRBD1. The sample comprised blood. Here the CDR3 reads CASSISGTGVLGTEAFF. The DNA for the CDR3 is TGTGCCAGCAGTATATCCGGGACAGGGGTTTTAGGCACTGAAGCTTTCTTT.